This T cell receptor beta chain emerged from a study of CD4 T cells in relation to SARS-CoV-2 and coronaviruses. With V trimmed by 0 bases and J by 3 bases, 9 bases remained unmatched. Germline V gene sequence: CDR1 LGHNT, CDR2 FRNRAP. The CDR3 is made up of 17 amino acids. Overall study findings and caveats: In roughly two thirds of donors, memory CD4+ clonotypes crossrecognized SARS-CoV-2 and at least one common cold coronavirus spike. Samples before the pandemic and after infection were not matched within any donor.

In the case of this clone: Its antigen is not identified.

Uncultured naive and memory CD4+ T cells supplied DNA for deep TCR-beta sequencing. The table came from immunoSEQ multiplex PCR; TCRdb's copy has only in-frame clones and leaves some out. Among 50,000 to 65,000 clones listed, about 91% were seen once. Material: naive CD4+ T cells from PBMCs. Documented subset: naive CD4+ T cells isolated by negative enrichment. The origin of this receptor is an adult with COVID-19. The J gene is TRBJ2-5, the V gene TRBV12-5, with 8 bases identical to TRBD2. The CDR3 nucleotides read TGTGCTAGTGGTTTGGTAGTAAGCGGGAGAGGGGAAGAGACCCAGTACTTC. Translated: CASGLVVSGRGEETQYF.